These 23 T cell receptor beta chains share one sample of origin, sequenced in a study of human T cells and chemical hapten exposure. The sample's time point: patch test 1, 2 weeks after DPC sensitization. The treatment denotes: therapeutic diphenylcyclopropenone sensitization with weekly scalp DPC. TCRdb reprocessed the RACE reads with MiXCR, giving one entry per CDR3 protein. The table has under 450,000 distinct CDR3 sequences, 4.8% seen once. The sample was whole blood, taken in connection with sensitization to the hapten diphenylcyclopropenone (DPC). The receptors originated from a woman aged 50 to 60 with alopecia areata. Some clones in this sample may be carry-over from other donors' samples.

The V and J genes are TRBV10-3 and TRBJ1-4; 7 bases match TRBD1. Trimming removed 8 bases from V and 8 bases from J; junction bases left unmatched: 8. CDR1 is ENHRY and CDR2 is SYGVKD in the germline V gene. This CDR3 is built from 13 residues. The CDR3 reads CAISTGEGEKLFF. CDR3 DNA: TGTGCCATCTCTACAGGGGAGGGCGAAAAACTGTTTTTT.

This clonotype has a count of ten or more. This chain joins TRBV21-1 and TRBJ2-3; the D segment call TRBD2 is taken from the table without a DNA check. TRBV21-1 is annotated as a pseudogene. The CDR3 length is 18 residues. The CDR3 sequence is CASSSLAGGPYCTDTQYF. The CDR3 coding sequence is TGTGCCAGCAGCTCACTAGCGGGGGGACCATATTGCACAGATACGCAGTATTTT.

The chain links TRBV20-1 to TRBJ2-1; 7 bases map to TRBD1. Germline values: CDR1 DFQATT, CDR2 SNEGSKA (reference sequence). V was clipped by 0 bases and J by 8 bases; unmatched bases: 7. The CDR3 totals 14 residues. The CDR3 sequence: CSARDRQGVDEQFF. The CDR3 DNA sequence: TGCAGTGCTAGAGATCGCCAGGGGGTAGATGAGCAGTTCTTC.

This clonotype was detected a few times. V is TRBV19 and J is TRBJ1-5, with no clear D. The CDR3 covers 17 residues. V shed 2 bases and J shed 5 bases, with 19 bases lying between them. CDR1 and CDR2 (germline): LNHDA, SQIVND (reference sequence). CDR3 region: CASSITGSNPGHQPQHF. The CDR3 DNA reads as TGTGCCAGTAGTATAACGGGGAGTAACCCCGGACATCAGCCCCAGCATTTT.

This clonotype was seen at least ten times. CDR3 sequence: CASSYNPASSYEQYF. CDR3 sequence (DNA): TGTGCCAGCAGTTATAATCCCGCCAGCTCCTACGAGCAGTACTTC. The rearrangement joins TRBV6-5 to TRBJ2-7, with D hard to call. V was trimmed by 3 bases and J by 0 bases, leaving 12 bases between them. Germline lookup yields CDR1 MNHEY and CDR2 SVGAGI. The CDR3 has 15 residues.

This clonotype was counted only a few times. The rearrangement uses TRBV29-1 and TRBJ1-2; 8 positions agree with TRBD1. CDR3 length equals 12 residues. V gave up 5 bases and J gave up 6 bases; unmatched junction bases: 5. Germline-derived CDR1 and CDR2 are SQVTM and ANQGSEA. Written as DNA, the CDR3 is TGCAGCGTTCCGGACAGGGACGATGGCTACACCTTC. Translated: CSVPDRDDGYTF.

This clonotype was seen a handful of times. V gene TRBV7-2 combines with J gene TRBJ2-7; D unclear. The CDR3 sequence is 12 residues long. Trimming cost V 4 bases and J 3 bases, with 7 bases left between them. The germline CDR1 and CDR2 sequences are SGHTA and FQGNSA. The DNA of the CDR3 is TGTGCCAGCAGCTCCGACTTCTACGAGCAGTACTTC. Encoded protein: CASSSDFYEQYF.

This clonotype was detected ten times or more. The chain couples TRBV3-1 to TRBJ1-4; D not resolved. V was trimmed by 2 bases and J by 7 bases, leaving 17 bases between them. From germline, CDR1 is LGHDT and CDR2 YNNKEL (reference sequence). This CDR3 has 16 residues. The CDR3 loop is CASSQSPWAVGEKLFF. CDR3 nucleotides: TGTGCCAGCAGCCAATCTCCTTGGGCGGTGGGTGAAAAACTGTTTTTT.

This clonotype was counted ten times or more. CDR3 sequence (DNA): TGTGCCATCACACGGGACAGGACAGAACCTGAAGCTTTCTTT. This codes for CAITRDRTEPEAFF. The chain is built from TRBV10-3 and TRBJ1-1; TRBD1 aligns across 8 bases. The CDR3 totals 14 residues. Trimming cost V 7 bases and J 6 bases; bases outside gene matches: 10. Germline CDR1 is ENHRY and CDR2 is SYGVKD.

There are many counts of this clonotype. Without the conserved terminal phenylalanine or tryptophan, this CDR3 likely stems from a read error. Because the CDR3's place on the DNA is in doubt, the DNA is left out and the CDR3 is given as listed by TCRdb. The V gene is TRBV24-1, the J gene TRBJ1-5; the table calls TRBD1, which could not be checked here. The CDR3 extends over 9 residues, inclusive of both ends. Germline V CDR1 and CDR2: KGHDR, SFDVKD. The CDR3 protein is CATSTEDRP.

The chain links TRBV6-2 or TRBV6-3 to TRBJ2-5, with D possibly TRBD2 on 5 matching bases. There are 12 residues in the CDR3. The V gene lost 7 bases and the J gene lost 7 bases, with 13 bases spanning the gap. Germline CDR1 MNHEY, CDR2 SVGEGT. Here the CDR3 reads CASTDYTGTQYF. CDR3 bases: TGTGCCAGCACCGACTATACCGGGACCCAGTACTTC.

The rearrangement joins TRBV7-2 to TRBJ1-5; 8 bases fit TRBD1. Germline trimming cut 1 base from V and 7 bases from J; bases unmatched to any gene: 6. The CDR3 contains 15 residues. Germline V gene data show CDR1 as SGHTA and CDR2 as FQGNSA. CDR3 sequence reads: CASSLDQGARQPQHF. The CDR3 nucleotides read TGTGCCAGCAGCTTAGACCAGGGGGCAAGACAGCCCCAGCATTTT.

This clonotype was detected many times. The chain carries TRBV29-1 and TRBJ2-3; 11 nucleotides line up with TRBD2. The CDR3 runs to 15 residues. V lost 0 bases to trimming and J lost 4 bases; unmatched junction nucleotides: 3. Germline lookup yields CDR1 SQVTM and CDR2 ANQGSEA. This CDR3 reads CSVEDGSGRADTQYF. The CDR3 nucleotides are TGCAGCGTTGAAGATGGTAGCGGGAGGGCAGATACGCAGTATTTT.

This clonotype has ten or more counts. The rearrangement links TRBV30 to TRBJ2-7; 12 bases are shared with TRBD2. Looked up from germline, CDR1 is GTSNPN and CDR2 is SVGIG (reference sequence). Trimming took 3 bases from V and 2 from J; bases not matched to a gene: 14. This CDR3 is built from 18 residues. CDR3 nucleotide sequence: TGTGCCTGGAGGCCACTCCCGGGACTAGCGGGTCCCCCCTACGAGCAGTACTTC. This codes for CAWRPLPGLAGPPYEQYF.

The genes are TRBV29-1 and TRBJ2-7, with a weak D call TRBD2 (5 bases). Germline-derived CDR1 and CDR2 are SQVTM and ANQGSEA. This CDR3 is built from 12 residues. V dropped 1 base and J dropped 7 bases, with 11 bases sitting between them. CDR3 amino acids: CSVEGPSGEQYF. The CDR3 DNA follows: TGCAGCGTTGAAGGACCTTCGGGGGAGCAGTACTTC.

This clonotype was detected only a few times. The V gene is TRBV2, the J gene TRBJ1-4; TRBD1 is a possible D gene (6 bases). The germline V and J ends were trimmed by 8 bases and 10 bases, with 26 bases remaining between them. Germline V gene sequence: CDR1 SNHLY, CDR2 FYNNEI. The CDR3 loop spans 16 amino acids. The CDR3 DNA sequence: TGTGCCAGCCCACAACAGGGTTGTTGGTGGTGCGGAAAACTGTTTTTT. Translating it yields CASPQQGCWWCGKLFF.

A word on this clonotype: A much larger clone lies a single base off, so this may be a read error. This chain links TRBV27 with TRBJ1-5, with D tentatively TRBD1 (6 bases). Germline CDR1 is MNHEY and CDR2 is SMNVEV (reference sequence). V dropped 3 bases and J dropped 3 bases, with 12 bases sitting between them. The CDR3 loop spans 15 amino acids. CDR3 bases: TGTGCCAGCAGTTTCCGGGACAAGGTCAATCAGCCCCAGCATTTT. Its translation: CASSFRDKVNQPQHF.

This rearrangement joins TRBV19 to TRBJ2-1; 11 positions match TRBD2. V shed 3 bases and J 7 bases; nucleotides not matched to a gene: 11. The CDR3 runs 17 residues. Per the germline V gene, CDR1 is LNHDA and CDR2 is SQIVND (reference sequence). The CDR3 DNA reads TGTGCCAGTAGTATGCCTTATAGCGGGGGGGCTTCGAATGAGCAGTTCTTC. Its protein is CASSMPYSGGASNEQFF. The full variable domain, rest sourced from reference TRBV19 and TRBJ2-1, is DGGITQSPKYLFRKEGQNVTLSCEQNLNHDAMYWYRQDPGQGLRLIYYSQIVNDFQKGDIAEGYSVSREKKESFPLTVTSAQKNPTAFYLCASSMPYSGGASNEQFFGPGTRLTVL.

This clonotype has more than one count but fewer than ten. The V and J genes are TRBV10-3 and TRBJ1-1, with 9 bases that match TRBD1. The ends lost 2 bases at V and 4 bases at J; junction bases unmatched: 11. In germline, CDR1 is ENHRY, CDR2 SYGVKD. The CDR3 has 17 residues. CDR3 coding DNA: TGTGCCATCAGTGAGCCGCCGGGACAGGGTTTAGTCACTGAAGCTTTCTTT. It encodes CAISEPPGQGLVTEAFF.

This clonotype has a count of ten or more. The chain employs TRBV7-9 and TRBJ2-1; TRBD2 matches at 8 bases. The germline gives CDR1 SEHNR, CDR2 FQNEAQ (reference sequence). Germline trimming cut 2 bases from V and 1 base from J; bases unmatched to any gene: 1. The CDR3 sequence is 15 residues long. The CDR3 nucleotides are TGTGCCAGCAGCTTAATAGCGGGATCCTACAATGAGCAGTTCTTC. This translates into CASSLIAGSYNEQFF. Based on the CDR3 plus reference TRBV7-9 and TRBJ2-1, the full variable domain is DTGVSQNPRHKITKRGQNVTFRCDPISEHNRLYWYRQTLGQGPEFLTYFQNEAQLEKSRLLSDRFSAERPKGSFSTLEIQRTEQGDSAMYLCASSLIAGSYNEQFFGPGTRLTVL.

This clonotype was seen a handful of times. CDR3 nucleotides: TGTGCCAGCAGGCCCGAGAGGAACTATGGCTACACCTTC. It yields the protein CASRPERNYGYTF. The chain couples TRBV7-9 to TRBJ1-2; D not certain. CDR3 size: 13 residues. Germline V gene lookup returns CDR1 SEHNR and CDR2 FQNEAQ (reference sequence). Between the trimmed V and J ends, which lost 6 bases and 2 bases, there was a span of 10 bases.

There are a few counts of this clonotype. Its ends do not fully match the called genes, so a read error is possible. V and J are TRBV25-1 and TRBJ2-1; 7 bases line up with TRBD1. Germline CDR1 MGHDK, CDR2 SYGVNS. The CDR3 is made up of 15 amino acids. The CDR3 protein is CASGDFRDRYNEQFF. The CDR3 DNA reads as TGTGCCAGCGGTGACTTCCGGGACAGATACAATGAGCAGTTCTTC.

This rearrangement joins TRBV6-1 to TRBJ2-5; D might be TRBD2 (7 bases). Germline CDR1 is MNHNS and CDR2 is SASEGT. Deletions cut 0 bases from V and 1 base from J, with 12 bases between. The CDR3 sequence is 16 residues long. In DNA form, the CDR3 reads TGTGCCAGCAGTGAAGCGGCGGGGGCCCTCCAAGAGACCCAGTACTTC. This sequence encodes CASSEAAGALQETQYF.